These 10 T cell receptor beta chains came from one sample sequenced in a study of blood T cells in healthy people across ages. It was with a sample-barcoded 5' primer and a J-beta primer mix that a second PCR of about 7 to 12 cycles was run. TCRdb re-called the 5' RACE reads through MiXCR, storing one row per CDR3 protein. The sample contains approximately 800,000 distinct CDR3 sequences, about a quarter of which appear only once. The sample was also reused in another study, on T cells of mothers and their children.

What was sequenced was blood. Receptors were obtained from a boy aged 5-17 years in good health.

This clonotype came up a few times. The V and J genes are TRBV28 and TRBJ2-5; D might be TRBD1 (6 bases). Germline V lookup: CDR1 MDHEN, CDR2 SYDVKM. Trimming took off 6 bases at V and 4 bases at J, with 24 bases between the two ends. The length of the CDR3 is 17 residues. The CDR3 DNA is TGTGCCAGCAGCCCCCCGTGGGGCCGTAGGGGGAGAGAGACCCAGTACTTC. Translated: CASSPPWGRRGRETQYF.

V is TRBV28 and J is TRBJ1-5; D is perhaps TRBD1 (5 bases). Trimming left V 7 bases short and J 6 bases short, with 22 bases between. CDR3 length equals 16 residues. The germline V gene encodes CDR1 MDHEN and CDR2 SYDVKM. CDR3 loop: CASKDAGRGASQPQHF. The DNA of the CDR3 is TGTGCCAGCAAAGACGCGGGGCGTGGGGCGAGTCAGCCCCAGCATTTT.

This clonotype has more than one count but fewer than ten. The junction shows a germline mismatch at one end, possibly a read error. V gene TRBV5-1 combines with J gene TRBJ2-4; the match to TRBD2 covers 9 bases. Germline loops: CDR1 SGHRS, CDR2 YFSETQ. CDR3 length: 14 amino acids. CDR3 amino acids: CASSAGGPKDIQYF. As DNA, the CDR3 is TGCGCCAGCAGCGCGGGGGGGCCCAAAGACATTCAGTACTTC.

This clonotype was seen a handful of times. The rearrangement joins TRBV5-1 to TRBJ1-1; 7 bases are a match to TRBD1. The germline V gene has CDR1 SGHRS and CDR2 YFSETQ. CDR3 size: 15 residues. With 0 bases clipped from V and 4 bases from J, the junction kept 6 bases outside the gene matches. CDR3 region: CASSLAPGGATEAFF. CDR3 sequence (DNA): TGCGCCAGCAGCTTGGCCCCAGGGGGAGCCACTGAAGCTTTCTTT.

The rearrangement links TRBV24-1 to TRBJ1-2; TRBD1 aligns across 8 bases. The CDR3 totals 11 residues. CDR1 KGHDR and CDR2 SFDVKD come from the germline V gene. Trimming at V came to 9 bases and at J to 6 bases, leaving 2 bases not matched to a gene. DNA of the CDR3: TGTGCCACCGGACAGGGAGATGGCTACACCTTC. This encodes CATGQGDGYTF.

CDR3 in amino acids: CASTRTRVDEAFF. CDR3 DNA: TGTGCCAGCACGAGGACGAGGGTAGATGAAGCTTTCTTT. This chain joins TRBV6-6 and TRBJ1-1; unclear D gene. V dropped 7 bases and J dropped 7 bases, with 16 bases sitting between them. Germline loops: CDR1 MNHNY, CDR2 SVGAGI (reference sequence). The CDR3 loop spans 13 amino acids.

The rearrangement links TRBV25-1 to TRBJ2-7, with 9 bases that match TRBD2. Germline V CDR1 and CDR2: MGHDK, SYGVNS. The CDR3 is 15 amino acids. The V gene end was trimmed by 5 bases and the J gene end by 2 bases; junction bases not matched to a gene: 7. The CDR3, as DNA: TGTGCCAGCAGTTACAGCGGGGGGCTCCCCTACGAGCAGTACTTC. Amino acids: CASSYSGGLPYEQYF.

In DNA, the CDR3 is TGTGCCAGCAGCTTAGAGGGTGCGAGGGGAGCAACATCATTTTATACGCAGTATTTT. Its translation is CASSLEGARGATSFYTQYF. The chain employs TRBV7-2 and TRBJ2-3; D might be TRBD1 or TRBD2, each matching 5 bases. The CDR3 totals 19 residues. The V gene's germline CDR1 is SGHTA and CDR2 FQGNSA. V was cut by 1 base and J by 7 bases, with 27 bases left in between.

This clonotype occurred a few times. The V and J genes are TRBV4-1 and TRBJ2-3, with a possible D match to TRBD1 (5 bases). CDR1 and CDR2 (germline): MGHRA, YSYEKL. The V end lost 4 bases, the J end lost 5 bases, and 16 bases lay between the germline ends. The CDR3 length is 15 residues. The CDR3 DNA reads TGCGCCAGCAGCCTCAGGGTTTGGGCCGAAGATACGCAGTATTTT. Its translation is CASSLRVWAEDTQYF.

The chain links TRBV6-6 to TRBJ1-1, with a weak D call TRBD1 (6 bases). Trimming took 7 bases from V and 5 from J, leaving 14 bases between them. CDR3 length equals 13 residues. CDR1 and CDR2 from the germline V gene are MNHNY and SVGAGI (reference sequence). CDR3 in amino acids: CASNDWGHTEAFF. The CDR3 DNA reads as TGTGCCAGCAACGACTGGGGGCATACTGAAGCTTTCTTT.